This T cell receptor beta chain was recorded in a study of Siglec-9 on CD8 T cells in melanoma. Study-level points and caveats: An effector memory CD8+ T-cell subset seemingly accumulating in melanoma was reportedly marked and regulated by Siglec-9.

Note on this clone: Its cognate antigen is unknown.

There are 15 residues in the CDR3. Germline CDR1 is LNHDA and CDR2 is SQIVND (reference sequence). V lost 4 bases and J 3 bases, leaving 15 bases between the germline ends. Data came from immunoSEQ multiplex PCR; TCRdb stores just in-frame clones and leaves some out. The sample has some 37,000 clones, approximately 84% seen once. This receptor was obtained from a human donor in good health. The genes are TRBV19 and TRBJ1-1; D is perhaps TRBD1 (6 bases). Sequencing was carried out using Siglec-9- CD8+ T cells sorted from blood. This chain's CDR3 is CASSTRGRLDTEAFF. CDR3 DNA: TGTGCCAGTAGTACCCGGGGGCGGCTAGACACTGAAGCTTTCTTT.